This record covers a single T cell receptor beta chain. Its antigen is currently unknown. At one boundary the junction diverges from the germline segment, which might be a read error. The data were obtained in a study of regulatory T cells in long-lasting Graves disease. Points from the study as a whole: Newly diagnosed Graves' patients exceeded persistent ones in TCR diversity.

This CDR3 has 15 residues. The germline CDR1 and CDR2 sequences are SGHRS and YFSETQ. Relying on iRepertoire HTBI primers and Arm-PCR of CDR3 regions, the team built TCR beta libraries. TCRdb fed the multiplex PCR reads into MiXCR, producing one record per CDR3 protein. Of a few hundred thousand distinct CDR3 sequences in the sample, 15% to 20% were seen once. Regarding time point: newly diagnosed GD, antithyroid drugs for less than 3 months. Researchers made the TCR library from RNA that was extracted from PBMCs. These data also featured in a second study, about T cells in Graves' hyperthyroidism and ophthalmopathy. As that report states: Ophthalmopathy could be told apart from stable hyperthyroidism with a 13 V-J model.

The material was peripheral blood mononuclear cells (PBMCs), obtained at new diagnosis, from a patient treated with antithyroid drugs. The V and J genes are TRBV5-1 and TRBJ2-1; 9 bases are shared with TRBD1. This clonotype was sampled from a man aged 35 to 55 with Graves disease. CDR3 bases: TGTGCCAGCAGCGCCGACAGGGGGACCTACAATGAGCAGTTCTTC. It specifies CASSADRGTYNEQFF.